The clone carrying this T cell receptor beta chain was found a few times. Sequencing was performed with immunoSEQ multiplex PCR; in TCRdb, only in-frame clones are kept and a portion is missing. Of approximately 200,000 clones in the sample, around four fifths were seen once. The sample belongs to a study of blood T cell repertoires in COVID-19. Germline assignment: CDR1 MNHEY and CDR2 SVGAGI. The CDR3 loop spans 11 amino acids. The V gene lost 6 bases and the J gene lost 14 bases, with 14 bases spanning the gap. This sequence originates from a human donor with acute or convalescent COVID-19. The donor label of this sample is uncertain. Sequenced sample: peripheral blood. This chain joins TRBV6-5 and TRBJ1-3, with a possible D match to TRBD1 (6 bases). The CDR3 DNA reads TGTGCCAGCAGAAAACAGGGCCCGTTATATTTT. It is translated as CASRKQGPLYF.